The 26 T cell receptor beta chains given below trace back to one sample, sequenced in a study of OX40 agonist ivuxolimab in advanced cancers. The assay was immunoSEQ multiplex PCR, and TCRdb's table has in-frame clones only and misses some. The sample holds some 46,000 clones, 60% to 80% seen once. The sequencing used CD4+ or CD8+ T cells sorted from blood, collected in a trial of the OX40 agonist ivuxolimab. The source of these receptors is an adult with an advanced solid tumor such as melanoma, head and neck, liver or kidney cancer.

This sequence joins TRBV27 and TRBJ2-1, with D perhaps matching TRBD2 (6 bases). V gave up 6 bases and J gave up 12 bases, with 18 bases separating them. The germline CDR1 and CDR2 sequences are MNHEY and SMNVEV (reference sequence). This CDR3 comprises 13 residues. The CDR3 reads CASSPLAGRRQFF. CDR3 sequence (DNA): TGTGCCAGCAGCCCCCTTGCGGGGCGCCGGCAGTTCTTC.

This clone was counted only a few times. The V gene is TRBV11-2, the J gene TRBJ2-2, with 10 bases lining up with TRBD2. This CDR3 has 18 amino acids. J was trimmed by 5 bases and V by 1 base; bases with no gene match: 10. Germline CDR1 and CDR2: SGHAT and FQNNGV. The CDR3 nucleotides read TGTGCCAGCAGCTTAGCGGCTAGCGGGAGCCCTGTGACCGGGGAGCTGTTTTTT. This codes for CASSLAASGSPVTGELFF.

This chain links TRBV7-6 with TRBJ2-5; D remains unclear. Per the germline V gene, CDR1 is SGHVS and CDR2 is FNYEAQ. Trimming pared 3 bases from V and 4 bases from J, leaving 15 bases between. This CDR3 has 15 amino acids. The CDR3 DNA sequence: TGTGCCAGCAGCTTCAACAGCCCGCCGGGAGAGACCCAGTACTTC. It encodes CASSFNSPPGETQYF.

This chain connects TRBV5-1 to TRBJ2-1; TRBD2 is a possible D gene (7 bases). Germline lookup yields CDR1 SGHRS and CDR2 YFSETQ. This CDR3 spans 15 amino acids. Deletions cut 3 bases from V and 2 bases from J, with 12 bases between. The CDR3 loop is CASSSDGGPYNEQFF. As DNA, the CDR3 is TGCGCCAGCAGCTCCGACGGGGGGCCCTACAATGAGCAGTTCTTC.

This clone was observed a few times. The J gene is TRBJ1-5, the V gene TRBV6-1, with D possibly matching TRBD1 (6 bases). CDR3 length: 14 residues. Germline lookup yields CDR1 MNHNS and CDR2 SASEGT. Trimming cost V 6 bases and J 3 bases, with 12 bases left between them. CDR3 loop: CASRQQGFNQPQHF. As DNA, the CDR3 is TGTGCCAGCAGACAACAGGGATTCAATCAGCCCCAGCATTTT.

The chain links TRBV10-3 to TRBJ1-1; 8 nucleotides match TRBD1. The germline V gene encodes CDR1 ENHRY and CDR2 SYGVKD. V trimming: 6 bases; J trimming: 7 bases; junction bases outside the gene matches: 7. The CDR3 contains 13 residues. As DNA, the CDR3 is TGTGCCATCAGCGTCGACAGGGGTGATGAAGCTTTCTTT. The encoded protein is CAISVDRGDEAFF.

The chain employs TRBV13 and TRBJ1-2, with no clear D. The CDR3 has 12 amino acids. V lost 4 bases to trimming and J lost 8 bases, with 11 bases between them. The germline V gene encodes CDR1 PRHDT and CDR2 FYEKMQ (reference sequence). The CDR3 bases are TGTGCCAGCAGCTCCTACTTGCAAGGCTACACCTTC. It yields the protein CASSSYLQGYTF.

There are a few counts of this clone. In DNA form, the CDR3 reads TGTGCCAGCAGCACCCTTGGGCAGGGGAGGAGATCTGAAGCTTTCTTT. This sequence encodes CASSTLGQGRRSEAFF. V usage is TRBV21-1 and J usage is TRBJ1-1. TRBV21-1 counts as a pseudogene. This CDR3 has 16 residues.

The CDR3 sequence is CASRGTGANVLTF. The CDR3 DNA reads as TGTGCCAGCAGGGGGACAGGGGCCAACGTCCTGACTTTC. The J gene is TRBJ2-6, the V gene TRBV14; tentative D call: TRBD1 (6 bases). This CDR3 has 13 amino acids. Germline V gene lookup returns CDR1 SGHDN and CDR2 FVKESK. The V end lost 6 bases, the J end lost 4 bases, and 7 bases lay between the germline ends.

The chain has TRBV11-2 and TRBJ2-5; TRBD1 aligns across 8 bases. CDR3 length: 16 amino acids. After removal of 2 bases from V and 4 bases from J, the junction contained 9 bases not matched to a gene. Germline CDR1 SGHAT, CDR2 FQNNGV. This CDR3 reads CASSLSRGREGETQYF. CDR3 nucleotide sequence: TGTGCCAGCAGCTTAAGCAGGGGGCGAGAGGGAGAGACCCAGTACTTC.

The J gene is TRBJ1-2, the V gene TRBV7-2; D remains unclear. Trimming left V 3 bases short and J 5 bases short, with 7 bases between. The CDR3 is 12 residues long. Germline loops: CDR1 SGHTA, CDR2 FQGNSA. CDR3 sequence reads: CASSLGLYGYTF. The CDR3 nucleotides are TGTGCCAGCAGCTTGGGCCTGTATGGCTACACCTTC.

CDR3 protein: CASSPQGSAEAFF. CDR3 nucleotide sequence: TGTGCCAGCAGTCCACAGGGTAGCGCTGAAGCTTTCTTT. The rearrangement joins TRBV6-5 to TRBJ1-1, with D tentatively TRBD1 (6 bases). Looked up from germline, CDR1 is MNHEY and CDR2 is SVGAGI. The CDR3 has 13 residues. V lost 5 bases, J lost 6 bases, and 13 bases lay in between.

This chain connects TRBV19 to TRBJ1-3, with 10 bases aligning to TRBD1. The CDR3 has 18 amino acids. Looked up from germline, CDR1 is LNHDA and CDR2 is SQIVND (reference sequence). The V and J ends lost 5 bases and 2 bases, in that order; junction bases with no gene match: 12. The CDR3 bases are TGTGCCAGTAGTGGAGGGACAGGGGTAGTGTCGGCTGGAAACACCATATATTTT. Its translation: CASSGGTGVVSAGNTIYF. Using reference TRBV19 and TRBJ1-3 for the parts outside the CDR3, the full variable domain is DGGITQSPKYLFRKEGQNVTLSCEQNLNHDAMYWYRQDPGQGLRLIYYSQIVNDFQKGDIAEGYSVSREKKESFPLTVTSAQKNPTAFYLCASSGGTGVVSAGNTIYFGEGSWLTVV.

The genes are TRBV11-2 and TRBJ2-1; D possibly corresponds to TRBD2 (6 bases). Germline CDR1 and CDR2: SGHAT and FQNNGV. CDR3 length: 15 residues. V lost 4 bases to trimming and J lost 5 bases, with 15 bases between them. The CDR3 sequence is CASSSYRDSHNEQFF. In nucleotides, the CDR3 is TGTGCCAGCAGCTCCTACCGGGACTCACACAATGAGCAGTTCTTC.

V gene TRBV18 combines with J gene TRBJ2-7; 11 bases match TRBD1. Per the germline V gene, CDR1 is KGHSH and CDR2 is LQKENI. The CDR3 has 15 amino acids. J gave up 3 bases and V 5 bases, and 6 bases lay outside the gene matches. The CDR3 here is CASSSLGTGGYEQYF. CDR3 DNA sequence: TGTGCCAGCTCATCGCTTGGGACAGGGGGCTACGAGCAGTACTTC. Combining the CDR3 with reference TRBV18 and TRBJ2-7 gives the whole variable domain NAGVMQNPRHLVRRRGQEARLRCSPMKGHSHVYWYRQLPEEGLKFMVYLQKENIIDESGMPKERFSAEFPKEGPSILRIQQVVRGDSAAYFCASSSLGTGGYEQYFGPGTRLTVT.

This clone was counted between two and nine times. The chain couples TRBV5-4 to TRBJ1-2; unclear D gene. Trimming removed 4 bases from V and 3 bases from J, with 10 bases in between. Germline CDR1 reads SGHNT; CDR2 reads YYREEE (reference sequence). CDR3 length equals 13 residues. DNA for the CDR3: TGTGCCAGCAGCCTAGACATTGACTATGGCTACACCTTC. It encodes CASSLDIDYGYTF.

The gene calls are TRBV7-2 and TRBJ1-6; D not resolved. The CDR3 contains 12 residues. From germline, CDR1 is SGHTA and CDR2 FQGNSA. Trimming took off 2 bases at V and 6 bases at J, with 2 bases between the two ends. The CDR3 loop reads CASSLTNSPLHF. The CDR3 DNA reads as TGTGCCAGCAGCTTAACTAATTCACCCCTCCACTTT.

The genes are TRBV6-5 and TRBJ2-7; TRBD2 matches 12 bases. The CDR3 runs 15 residues. J was trimmed by 3 bases and V by 6 bases; bases with no gene match: 6. Germline V gene data show CDR1 as MNHEY and CDR2 as SVGAGI. CDR3 amino acids: CASRRLAGVLYEQYF. The CDR3 DNA is TGTGCCAGCAGACGACTAGCGGGAGTTCTCTACGAGCAGTACTTC.

V is TRBV19 and J is TRBJ1-5; 8 bases match TRBD1. J gave up 4 bases and V 5 bases, and 4 bases lay outside the gene matches. CDR3 length: 14 amino acids. CDR1 and CDR2 from the germline V gene are LNHDA and SQIVND (reference sequence). The CDR3 is CASSFQGANQPQHF. The DNA for the CDR3 is TGTGCCAGTAGTTTCCAGGGGGCGAATCAGCCCCAGCATTTT.

This rearrangement joins TRBV6-4 to TRBJ2-7; D not resolved. The CDR3 runs to 12 residues. Germline V CDR1 and CDR2: MRHNA, SNTAGT. Trimming shortened V by 2 bases and J by 5 bases, and 7 bases separated the two germline ends. This CDR3 reads CASSDSPDEQYF. CDR3 nucleotide sequence: TGTGCCAGCAGTGACAGTCCAGACGAGCAGTACTTC.

The rearrangement uses TRBV27 and TRBJ2-5; D gene ambiguous. V was trimmed by 1 base and J by 2 bases, leaving 14 bases between them. The CDR3 is 16 amino acids. CDR1 and CDR2 (germline): MNHEY, SMNVEV (reference sequence). CDR3 in DNA: TGTGCCAGCAGTTTATTGCCAGGTTTCTCTCAAGAGACCCAGTACTTC. Encoded protein: CASSLLPGFSQETQYF.

This chain connects TRBV7-7 to TRBJ2-5; 11 bases line up with TRBD2. The CDR3 sequence is 14 residues long. Germline assignment: CDR1 SSHAT and CDR2 FNYEAQ (reference sequence). After removal of 5 bases from V and 4 bases from J, the junction contained 3 bases not matched to a gene. CDR3 nucleotide sequence: TGTGCCAGCAGCCCACTAGCGGGGGTAGAGACCCAGTACTTC. Its translation is CASSPLAGVETQYF.

A single count supports this clone. The rearrangement uses TRBV7-2 and TRBJ2-4, with 12 bases that match TRBD2. The trim removed 5 bases at V and 2 bases at J, leaving 4 bases unmatched. The germline V gene has CDR1 SGHTA and CDR2 FQGNSA. This CDR3 is 16 amino acids long. The CDR3 sequence: CASSPGLAGTKNIQYF. The CDR3 bases are TGTGCCAGCAGCCCCGGACTAGCGGGGACCAAAAACATTCAGTACTTC.

This chain links TRBV28 with TRBJ1-2; 9 nucleotides agree with TRBD1. Germline-derived CDR1 and CDR2 are MDHEN and SYDVKM. The CDR3 sequence is 14 residues long. V lost 7 bases to trimming and J lost 5 bases; unmatched junction nucleotides: 8. As DNA, the CDR3 is TGTGCCAGCAACGCGCTCGGGACAGGGTATGGCTACACCTTC. Translated: CASNALGTGYGYTF.

The genes are TRBV5-1 and TRBJ2-7; D is undetermined. The CDR3 spans 12 residues. V was pared by 0 bases and J by 4 bases, with 5 bases between. Germline-derived CDR1 and CDR2 are SGHRS and YFSETQ. The CDR3 DNA is TGCGCCAGCAGCTTGGAGGGTTACGAGCAGTACTTC. This gives the protein CASSLEGYEQYF.

The CDR3 region has the DNA TGTGCCAGCAGTTACTTGACAGGGCTGAGCACAGATACGCAGTATTTT. Translating gives CASSYLTGLSTDTQYF. V usage is TRBV6-6 and J usage is TRBJ2-3; 7 nucleotides agree with TRBD1. The CDR3 is made up of 16 amino acids. CDR1 MNHNY and CDR2 SVGAGI come from the germline V gene (reference sequence). The V gene end was trimmed by 1 base and the J gene end by 0 bases; junction bases not matched to a gene: 4.